This T cell receptor (beta chain) is from a study of cytomegalovirus exposure and HLA in healthy donors. About the study: Approximately 190 million T cells yielded 120 million or so unique TCR beta sequences, as an earlier analysis found.

Amplification used 60 Vbeta primers and 13 Jbeta primers. Here immunoSEQ multiplex PCR was the method, and the copy in TCRdb shows in-frame clones only, minus some. The repertoire has about 160,000 clones, 82% of them found once; the top ten carry less than 1.6%. The V gene end was trimmed by 7 bases and the J gene end by 7 bases; junction bases not matched to a gene: 11. The germline V gene has CDR1 MNHEY and CDR2 SVGAGI. This CDR3 comprises 14 residues. This clone has more than one count but fewer than ten. The antigen is not known. Study-wide points: Common viral pathogens seemed to be connected with several of the most significant clusters, according to a later analysis.

The rearrangement uses TRBV6-5 and TRBJ1-2, with 8 positions matching TRBD1. The sequence was collected from a girl aged 5-17 years in good health and CMV-seropositive. What was sequenced was PBMCs. The CDR3, as DNA: TGTGCCAGCACCCAAGGCCAGGGGGCCTCTGGCTACACCTTC. This sequence encodes CASTQGQGASGYTF.